This TCR beta chain comes out of a study of shared clonotypes between healthy human individuals. Study-wide findings and caveats: Donors were few, which limited the genetic and exposure-history diversity represented.

Sequencing used immunoSEQ multiplex PCR; TCRdb keeps in-frame clones, though not all of them. This sample has approximately 500,000 clones, with around four fifths found just once. In regard to this clone: Its antigen is undetermined. Other DNA variants within this sample encode the same CDR3.

Nashville, Tennessee was home to all donors, who were Caucasian adults. The J segment lost 6 bases and the V segment lost 5 bases, leaving 5 bases of the junction unmatched. Germline-derived CDR1 and CDR2 are SGHRS and YFSETQ. The CDR3 is 14 residues long. The chain employs TRBV5-1 and TRBJ1-5; TRBD1 aligns across 10 bases. The specimen was PBMCs. The origin of this receptor is a woman in her 40s in good health. Some clones in this sample may be carry-over from other donors' samples. The CDR3 bases are TGCGCCAGCAGTCTGGGACAGGGGACTCAGCCCCAGCATTTT. It translates to CASSLGQGTQPQHF.